These 7 T cell receptor beta chains share one sample of origin, sequenced in a study of technical replicates of blood from a handful of donors. The method was immunoSEQ multiplex PCR; TCRdb's version includes in-frame clones alone and lacks a portion of them. This sample has about 81,000 clones, with roughly 77% found just once. Material for sequencing was PBMCs. Receptor source: a human donor in good health. Some clones in this sample may be carry-over from other donors' samples.

This chain links TRBV4-2 with TRBJ2-3, with TRBD2 matching over 10 bases. Per the germline V gene, CDR1 is LGHNA and CDR2 is YNFKEQ. With 0 bases clipped from V and 5 bases from J, the junction kept 11 bases outside the gene matches. There are 18 residues in the CDR3. CDR3 sequence (DNA): TGTGCCAGCAGCCAAGACCCCCCCGGACTAGCGGAGAGAGATACGCAGTATTTT. Amino acid sequence: CASSQDPPGLAERDTQYF.

The chain joins TRBV30 to TRBJ1-1, with D perhaps matching TRBD1 (5 bases). Germline V gene lookup returns CDR1 GTSNPN and CDR2 SVGIG (reference sequence). V lost 4 bases and J 10 bases, leaving 10 bases between the germline ends. The CDR3 sequence is 10 residues long. CDR3 nucleotides: TGTGCCTGGATGGGGGGGAGAGCTTTCTTT. This translates into CAWMGGRAFF.

This clone was seen a handful of times. The chain carries TRBV20-1 and TRBJ1-1, with TRBD1 matching 7 bases. The V gene's germline CDR1 is DFQATT and CDR2 SNEGSKA (reference sequence). The CDR3 covers 11 residues. V gave up 5 bases and J gave up 7 bases; unmatched junction bases: 4. For the CDR3, the DNA is TGCAGTGCTTGGGCAGGGGGTGAAGCTTTCTTT. It translates to CSAWAGGEAFF.

This clone was seen once. The rearrangement uses TRBV11-2 and TRBJ2-3, with D possibly being TRBD1 (5 bases). The length of the CDR3 is 16 residues. Germline V gene sequence: CDR1 SGHAT, CDR2 FQNNGV. V lost 1 base to trimming and J lost 3 bases, with 14 bases between them. The CDR3 here is CASSLGAGRVTDTQYF. The CDR3 DNA reads as TGTGCCAGCAGCTTAGGAGCAGGGCGAGTTACAGATACGCAGTATTTT.

The chain carries TRBV19 and TRBJ2-7; 13 bases are a match to TRBD2. J was trimmed by 2 bases and V by 5 bases; bases with no gene match: 3. Germline V gene lookup returns CDR1 LNHDA and CDR2 SQIVND (reference sequence). This CDR3 spans 15 amino acids. The CDR3 region is CASSLGTSGAYEQYF. The CDR3 DNA reads as TGTGCCAGTAGTCTGGGGACTAGCGGGGCCTACGAGCAGTACTTC. Filled out from reference TRBV19 and TRBJ2-7, the complete variable domain reads DGGITQSPKYLFRKEGQNVTLSCEQNLNHDAMYWYRQDPGQGLRLIYYSQIVNDFQKGDIAEGYSVSREKKESFPLTVTSAQKNPTAFYLCASSLGTSGAYEQYFGPGTRLTVT.

The rearrangement joins TRBV29-1 to TRBJ2-2; 8 bases map to TRBD1. CDR1 and CDR2 (germline): SQVTM, ANQGSEA. Unmatched junction bases numbered 9, after V lost 5 bases and J lost 7 bases. The CDR3 has 14 residues. CDR3 coding DNA: TGCAGCGTTCTAAATCAGGGGGCGGTCGGGGAGCTGTTTTTT. As protein: CSVLNQGAVGELFF.

The chain is built from TRBV5-1 and TRBJ2-7; 7 nucleotides agree with TRBD1. Per germline, CDR1 SGHRS and CDR2 YFSETQ. The V segment lost 3 bases and the J segment 3 bases; nucleotides outside the gene matches: 9. The CDR3 contains 15 residues. This CDR3 is CASSSLTGFVYEQYF. CDR3 sequence (DNA): TGCGCCAGCAGCTCCCTGACAGGGTTCGTCTACGAGCAGTACTTC. Together with reference TRBV5-1 and TRBJ2-7, the CDR3 gives the full variable domain: KAGVTQTPRYLIKTRGQQVTLSCSPISGHRSVSWYQQTPGQGLQFLFEYFSETQRNKGNFPGRFSGRQFSNSRSEMNVSTLELGDSALYLCASSSLTGFVYEQYFGPGTRLTVT.